This TCR beta chain is drawn from a study of human T cells and chemical hapten exposure. Turning to the study itself: Patients, a majority of them female, were diagnosed with alopecia areata, totalis or universalis. General study points: TCRs at a frequency above 1 in 1000 stayed unchanged with DPC sensitization.

Sample time point: pre-sensitization, week 0. Regarding treatment: therapeutic diphenylcyclopropenone sensitization with weekly scalp DPC. This clonotype was seen more than once but under ten times. Its antigen is still unknown. V lost 5 bases and J lost 0, with 12 bases in between. CDR3 size: 15 residues. Germline assignment: CDR1 SGHTA and CDR2 FQGNSA. TCRdb processed the RACE reads anew with MiXCR; each CDR3 protein has one entry. Of a few hundred thousand distinct CDR3 sequences listed, 4.5% to 7% were seen once; the top ten hold 7% to 10%. The sequence derives from a woman under 30 with alopecia areata. Some clones in this sample may be carry-over from other donors' samples. J is TRBJ2-3 and V is TRBV7-2, with D perhaps assigned TRBD1 or TRBD2 (5 bases each). Specimen: whole blood, collected in connection with sensitization to the hapten diphenylcyclopropenone (DPC). The CDR3: CASSGQGPSTDTQYF. CDR3 sequence (DNA): TGTGCCAGCAGCGGTCAGGGACCTAGCACAGATACGCAGTATTTT. The complete variable domain, with remaining parts taken from reference TRBV7-2 and TRBJ2-3, reads GAGVSQSPSNKVTEKGKDVELRCDPISGHTALYWYRQSLGQGLEFLIYFQGNSAPDKSGLPSDRFSAERTGGSVSTLTIQRTQQEDSAVYLCASSGQGPSTDTQYFGPGTRLTVL.